These 23 T cell receptor beta chains were sequenced from one sample in a study of blood T cell repertoires in COVID-19. Assay: immunoSEQ multiplex PCR; the TCRdb copy retains only in-frame clones and omits some. This table holds roughly 260,000 clones, approximately 90% found once. The sequencing input was peripheral blood. The receptors shown here come from a man in his sixties who had recovered from COVID-19.

The V call is TRBV9, the J call TRBJ2-6, with TRBD1 matching over 8 bases. The CDR3 is 19 residues long. Germline V gene sequence: CDR1 SGDLS, CDR2 YYNGEE. V gave up 2 bases and J gave up 5 bases; unmatched junction bases: 15. CDR3 amino acids: CASSVARGGRGRRANVLTF. The CDR3 nucleotides read TGTGCCAGCAGCGTGGCTAGAGGCGGCAGGGGGCGGAGGGCCAACGTCCTGACTTTC. Full variable domain (rest looked up from reference TRBV9 and TRBJ2-6): DSGVTQTPKHLITATGQRVTLRCSPRSGDLSVYWYQQSLDQGLQFLIQYYNGEERAKGNILERFSAQQFPDLHSELNLSSLELGDSALYFCASSVARGGRGRRANVLTFGAGSRLTVL.

As DNA, the CDR3 is TGTGCCAGCAGCCATGGGACAGGGGAGGGTGCAAAACTGTTTTTT. Translating it yields CASSHGTGEGAKLFF. The chain joins TRBV3-1 (or the pseudogene TRBV3-2) to TRBJ1-4; 10 nucleotides agree with TRBD1. Trimming at V came to 3 bases and at J to 10 bases, leaving 8 bases not matched to a gene. The CDR3 is 15 residues long. The germline gives CDR1 LGHDT, CDR2 YNNKEL (reference sequence).

The V call is TRBV6-5, the J call TRBJ1-2, with a tentative D call TRBD1 (6 bases). The CDR3 contains 14 residues. Germline-derived CDR1 and CDR2 are MNHEY and SVGAGI. V lost 2 bases to trimming and J lost 6 bases, with 13 bases between them. CDR3 region: CASSYEGGWNGYTF. CDR3 coding DNA: TGTGCCAGCAGTTACGAGGGGGGGTGGAATGGCTACACCTTC.

By frequency in the sample, this clone is medium-sized. The chain uses TRBV9 and TRBJ2-1; 8 bases line up with TRBD2. Trimming cost V 6 bases and J 7 bases; bases outside gene matches: 0. The CDR3 consists of 11 residues. The germline gives CDR1 SGDLS, CDR2 YYNGEE. CDR3: CASTGGNEQFF. The DNA for the CDR3 is TGTGCCAGCACGGGGGGGAATGAGCAGTTCTTC.

The chain joins TRBV5-8 to TRBJ2-5; 7 bases align to TRBD2. The V segment lost 4 bases and the J segment 5 bases; nucleotides outside the gene matches: 5. CDR3 length: 13 amino acids. Germline assignment: CDR1 SGHTS and CDR2 YDEGEE. The CDR3 is CASSIWGGETQYF. DNA of the CDR3: TGTGCCAGCAGCATCTGGGGGGGGGAGACCCAGTACTTC. Based on the CDR3 plus reference TRBV5-8 and TRBJ2-5, the full variable domain is EAGVTQSPTHLIKTRGQQATLRCSPISGHTSVYWYQQALGLGLQFLLWYDEGEERNRGNFPPRFSGRQFPNYSSELNVNALELEDSALYLCASSIWGGETQYFGPGTRLLVL.

Comments on this clone: This sample also contains other DNA sequences that code for the same CDR3. This chain joins TRBV5-1 and TRBJ2-1; no firm D call. V was pared by 6 bases and J by 4 bases, with 8 bases between. In germline, CDR1 is SGHRS, CDR2 YFSETQ. CDR3 length equals 12 residues. The CDR3 region has the DNA TGCGCCAGCAAAGACTCTTACAATGAGCAGTTCTTC. Its protein is CASKDSYNEQFF.

The chain recombines TRBV27 with TRBJ1-1, with unresolved D. The CDR3 runs 14 residues. Germline V gene sequence: CDR1 MNHEY, CDR2 SMNVEV (reference sequence). The V end lost 5 bases, the J end lost 2 bases, and 12 bases lay between the germline ends. CDR3 in amino acids: CASSPHGVNTEAFF. In DNA form, the CDR3 reads TGTGCCAGCAGTCCGCACGGGGTAAACACTGAAGCTTTCTTT.

The chain recombines TRBV6-2 or TRBV6-3 with TRBJ1-1; D is perhaps TRBD1 (5 bases). This CDR3 has 15 residues. The ends were cut back, 5 bases at V and 2 bases at J, with 15 bases in the middle. Germline V CDR1 and CDR2: MNHEY, SVGEGT. CDR3 sequence reads: CASSRTGGSNTEAFF. The CDR3 DNA reads TGTGCCAGCAGTCGAACCGGGGGGAGCAACACTGAAGCTTTCTTT.

The V call is TRBV18, the J call TRBJ2-5, with a weak D call TRBD1 (6 bases). The CDR3 has 13 amino acids. V was clipped by 5 bases and J by 2 bases, with 9 bases between them. The germline gives CDR1 KGHSH, CDR2 LQKENI. This chain's CDR3 is CASSSDSQETQYF. Here the CDR3 DNA reads TGTGCCAGCTCATCGGACAGTCAAGAGACCCAGTACTTC.

This clone came up once. This chain connects TRBV9 to TRBJ2-3; a possible D gene is TRBD2 (6 bases). Germline CDR1 reads SGDLS; CDR2 reads YYNGEE. The CDR3 runs to 18 residues. Trimming stripped 3 bases from V and 4 bases from J, with 24 bases between. The CDR3 DNA is TGTGCCAGCAGCGCGCACCGCCGGGGGATGGTGGTGGCAGATACGCAGTATTTT. Translated, it gives CASSAHRRGMVVADTQYF.

This chain uses TRBV6-5 with TRBJ2-7, with 12 bases aligning to TRBD2. V shed 6 bases, J shed 1 base, and the junction held 4 bases outside the gene matches. The CDR3 consists of 15 residues. Germline CDR1 MNHEY, CDR2 SVGAGI. The CDR3 DNA reads as TGTGCCAGCAGAACTAGCGGGGGGTCATCCTACGAGCAGTACTTC. Protein product: CASRTSGGSSYEQYF.

The chain joins TRBV29-1 to TRBJ2-1, with 8 bases fitting TRBD2. The CDR3 loop spans 13 amino acids. V dropped 6 bases and J dropped 7; count of bases not matched to a gene: 8. Per the germline V gene, CDR1 is SQVTM and CDR2 is ANQGSEA. Here the CDR3 reads CSVHRGGPNEQFF. In DNA form, the CDR3 reads TGCAGCGTCCACCGGGGGGGCCCTAATGAGCAGTTCTTC.

The chain employs TRBV7-9 and TRBJ2-3; 9 positions agree with TRBD2. The J segment lost 4 bases and the V segment lost 1 base, leaving 3 bases of the junction unmatched. The germline V gene encodes CDR1 SEHNR and CDR2 FQNEAQ (reference sequence). This CDR3 comprises 15 residues. The CDR3 nucleotides are TGTGCCAGCAGCTTAGGTAGCGGGGGCGCAGATACGCAGTATTTT. This codes for CASSLGSGGADTQYF.

The chain carries TRBV5-4 and TRBJ2-7; 7 positions agree with TRBD1. With 4 bases clipped from V and 3 bases from J, the junction kept 10 bases outside the gene matches. Germline V gives CDR1 SGHNT, CDR2 YYREEE (reference sequence). The CDR3 runs 15 residues. The CDR3 sequence: CASSGGQVLNYEQYF. CDR3 DNA: TGTGCCAGCAGCGGAGGACAGGTGCTAAACTACGAGCAGTACTTC.

The chain links TRBV9 to TRBJ1-1, with 8 positions matching TRBD1. The CDR3 has 17 residues. The V gene end was trimmed by 4 bases and the J gene end by 1 base; junction bases not matched to a gene: 12. CDR1 and CDR2 (germline): SGDLS, YYNGEE. As DNA, the CDR3 is TGTGCCAGCAGCACTACGACTACCGGGACAGGGAACACTGAAGCTTTCTTT. Translating gives CASSTTTTGTGNTEAFF.

This chain joins TRBV5-1 and TRBJ1-2; the match to TRBD1 covers 7 bases. V was pared by 0 bases and J by 2 bases, with 7 bases of the junction left unmatched. This CDR3 is 16 amino acids long. Germline values: CDR1 SGHRS, CDR2 YFSETQ. DNA of the CDR3: TGCGCCAGCAGCTTGGACCTGCGGGACAGAAACTATGGCTACACCTTC. Amino acids: CASSLDLRDRNYGYTF.

The chain uses TRBV3-1 (or the pseudogene TRBV3-2) and TRBJ1-4; D is unclear. CDR1 is LGHDT, CDR2 YNNKEL, per germline (reference sequence). The CDR3 consists of 16 residues. V was pared by 0 bases and J by 7 bases, with 15 bases between. The CDR3 nucleotides read TGTGCCAGCAGCCAAGACGTGAGTTCCTACGGTGAAAAACTGTTTTTT. Amino acids: CASSQDVSSYGEKLFF.

In the case of this clone: Other DNA sequences in this specimen translate into the identical CDR3. The chain combines TRBV7-2 with TRBJ2-5; TRBD1 aligns across 8 bases. Germline V gene lookup returns CDR1 SGHTA and CDR2 FQGNSA. The CDR3 has 14 residues. Trimming removed 5 bases from V and 5 bases from J; junction bases left unmatched: 7. As DNA, the CDR3 is TGTGCCAGCAGCCCTGACAGGGGACGCGAGACCCAGTACTTC. It specifies CASSPDRGRETQYF.

This chain connects TRBV5-1 to TRBJ2-5; 12 bases are shared with TRBD2. V lost 4 bases, J lost 2 bases, and 9 bases stayed unmatched. This CDR3 has 17 amino acids. The V gene's germline CDR1 is SGHRS and CDR2 YFSETQ. In nucleotides, the CDR3 is TGCGCCAGCAGCATAGGACTAGCGGGGCCCCAACAAGAGACCCAGTACTTC. It codes for CASSIGLAGPQQETQYF.

This chain uses TRBV7-3 with TRBJ2-3, with 8 bases matching TRBD1. The CDR3 is 16 residues long. The germline V gene has CDR1 SGHTA and CDR2 FQGTGA. Trimming took 3 bases from V and 0 from J; bases not matched to a gene: 5. CDR3 protein: CASSLNGQGSTDTQYF. The DNA for the CDR3 is TGTGCCAGCAGCTTGAATGGACAGGGAAGCACAGATACGCAGTATTTT.

This rearrangement joins TRBV14 to TRBJ2-1; 11 bases agree with TRBD2. The CDR3 totals 16 residues. Losses at the gene ends were 3 bases for V and 7 bases for J; bases not matched to a gene: 8. The V gene's germline CDR1 is SGHDN and CDR2 FVKESK. The DNA for the CDR3 is TGTGCCAGCAGCCATATTAGCGGGGGGGCCTGGAATGAGCAGTTCTTC. Translated: CASSHISGGAWNEQFF.

The chain employs TRBV7-3 and TRBJ1-6; the match to TRBD1 covers 7 bases. V was clipped by 5 bases and J by 5 bases; unmatched bases: 9. This CDR3 comprises 16 residues. Germline V lookup: CDR1 SGHTA, CDR2 FQGTGA. As DNA, the CDR3 is TGTGCCAGCAGCCAGACAGGGCAGGGAAATAATTCACCCCTCCACTTT. Translated: CASSQTGQGNNSPLHF.

The chain carries TRBV5-1 and TRBJ2-2; no clear D. The CDR3 is 13 residues long. The ends were cut back, 0 bases at V and 5 bases at J, with 5 bases in the middle. Germline V gene lookup returns CDR1 SGHRS and CDR2 YFSETQ. The CDR3 reads CASSLDFTGELFF. The CDR3 nucleotides read TGCGCCAGCAGCTTGGACTTTACCGGGGAGCTGTTTTTT.